This TCR beta chain was identified during a study of PD-L1 blockade in urothelial cancer (dated by TCRdb to the late 2010s). About the study as a whole: Every patient began therapy around 2014 and was given atezolizumab 1,200 mg intravenously every 3 weeks. In the same patients who had TCR sequencing, pretreatment tumors also underwent whole exome sequencing and RNA sequencing. About 85% of the roughly 29 patients were identified as males with urothelial cancer of bladder origin, and a prior smoking history was reported by 18 of 29 patients. Blood samples gave a median of about 130,000 T cells and tens of thousands of unique TCRs, with a median clonality of approximately 0.08. Pretreatment tumor samples, along with matched peripheral blood serially collected before and after atezolizumab treatment, were subjected to TCR sequencing. An ECOG performance status of 0 or 1 was recorded for the patients, and 0 to 3 prior chemotherapy regimens had been received by the patients. Durable clinical benefit was defined as a progression-free survival longer than 6 months, and TCR features were additionally tested against progression-free survival and overall survival. Around 30 patients had pretreatment blood TCR-seq, roughly 25 had at least one posttreatment blood collection, and roughly 25 had tumor TCR-seq. Durable clinical benefit was achieved by nine patients but not by the remaining 20. The study, an exploratory multi-omic analysis, examined somatic, immune and clinical correlates of response to PD-L1 blockade with atezolizumab in urothelial cancer. Blood samples were analyzed at two time points: 3 weeks after treatment start (second dose) and 6 weeks after treatment start. Overall results and qualifications from the work: Improved progression-free and overall survival was found to be associated with pretreatment peripheral blood TCR clonality below the median. Because of the small sample size (n of about 30) and the many exploratory analyses performed, the results are intended to be regarded as hypothesis-generating. Patients with durable benefit showed greater expansion of tumor-associated TCR clones in peripheral blood 3 weeks after starting treatment (n = 22, p = 0.022).

The CDR3 sequence holds 14 residues, the cysteine and phenylalanine included. Just the 42-base CDR3 DNA is kept, in frame starting at base 1. Taken from the germline V gene, the CDR1 and CDR2 loops are ENHRY and SYGVKD. From V the trimming removes 8 bases and from J it removes 7 bases, while the gene matches leave 10 bases of the junction unaccounted for. Synthetic TCR analog templates were spiked into each PCR to estimate absolute template abundance from read counts. Using the immunoSEQ assay, TCRbeta CDR3 regions were amplified from genomic DNA with bias-controlled V and J gene primers. Sequencing of rearranged TCRbeta segments was done at approximately 20X coverage. The study's own analysis went as follows. Clustering was used to correct sequencing errors, and CDR3s were annotated against IMGT so that V, D and J genes could be assigned. Downstream analyses used only productive TCRbeta rearrangements, leaving out any out-of-frame or stop-codon sequences. To compute clonality, Shannon entropy was normalized by the log of the number of unique productive sequences and then subtracted from one. Fisher's exact test with Benjamini-Hochberg correction, at a threshold of adjusted p below 0.01, was used to find clones that differed between time points or between blood and tumor. Here the immuneACCESS table is served through TCRdb, limited to in-frame sequences with V and J called. Missing clones are a known gap in these copies; in checked studies unresolved V genes cover under half, and the rest lacks a known reason. D and trimming were read from the DNA, whereas the V and J calls and clone size are those reported in that table. This sample holds about 100,000 clones; around 90% were observed only once. Around 0.92% of the sample comes from the top ten.

Comment on this clone: There is no known antigen for this receptor. Base quality data are lacking; no much larger clone is found one base away.

A cohort of around 29 patients with locally advanced or metastatic urothelial carcinoma, treated at Memorial Sloan Kettering on a trial protocol, was included. Peripheral blood mononuclear cells were collected pretreatment and during treatment, at between 1 and 8 total time points per patient. The Qiagen DNeasy Blood extraction kit was used to purify genomic DNA from total PBMCs and tumor samples. Collected pretreatment and during treatment, PBMCs were isolated and stored as previously described. The receptor was derived from a woman over 75 with urothelial cancer. Sequencing used PBMCs, obtained around atezolizumab (anti-PD-L1) treatment. This chain is built from TRBV10-3 and TRBJ1-4, and 7 junctional nucleotides match TRBD1. The nucleotides read TGTGCCATCGGGACAGTAAGGGGTACTGAAAAACTGTTTTTT. This is translated as CAIGTVRGTEKLFF.